Each of the 12 T cell receptor beta chains below was sequenced from the same sample in a study of response to subunit inactivated influenza vaccine. TCRdb ran MiXCR on the RT-PCR reads and lists one entry per CDR3 protein. This sample has hundreds of thousands of distinct CDR3 sequences, with approximately 10% found just once. The starting material was PBMCs from blood, obtained on the day of vaccination. The origin of the receptors is a man aged 45-65 years who received an inactivated influenza vaccine.

The chain employs TRBV3-1 and TRBJ2-5; 8 bases map to TRBD2. The ends lost 4 bases at V and 5 bases at J; junction bases unmatched: 15. The CDR3 contains 17 residues. The germline CDR1 and CDR2 sequences are LGHDT and YNNKEL (reference sequence). The DNA of the CDR3 is TGTGCCAGCAGCCCGGCGGCGGGGGGCCTAATACAGGAGACCCAGTACTTC. Protein: CASSPAAGGLIQETQYF.

The rearrangement joins TRBV5-1 to TRBJ2-7; TRBD1 agrees at 7 bases. CDR3 length equals 16 residues. Germline lookup yields CDR1 SGHRS and CDR2 YFSETQ. V shed 2 bases and J 6 bases; nucleotides not matched to a gene: 14. The CDR3 reads CASSFLTGKATGEQYF. The CDR3 region has the DNA TGCGCCAGCAGCTTCCTGACAGGGAAGGCGACGGGCGAGCAGTACTTC.

The chain carries TRBV15 and TRBJ2-1, with D unclear. Trimming pared 5 bases from V and 0 bases from J, leaving 11 bases between. Germline V gene sequence: CDR1 LNHNV, CDR2 YYDKDF (reference sequence). CDR3 size: 15 residues. Here the CDR3 DNA reads TGTGCCACCAGCGCGATGCGGAACTCCTACAATGAGCAGTTCTTC. Protein: CATSAMRNSYNEQFF.

The V and J genes are TRBV5-1 and TRBJ2-7; no reliable D call. Per germline, CDR1 SGHRS and CDR2 YFSETQ. V was trimmed by 4 bases and J by 2 bases, leaving 13 bases between them. The CDR3 contains 14 residues. The CDR3 spells CASSQSTTAYEQYF. CDR3 bases: TGCGCCAGCAGCCAATCCACTACCGCCTACGAGCAGTACTTC.

A few counts support this clonotype. This chain connects TRBV15 to TRBJ2-1; a weak D match, TRBD1 (6 bases). V shed 0 bases and J shed 7 bases, with 10 bases lying between them. CDR3 size: 14 residues. The germline V gene has CDR1 LNHNV and CDR2 YYDKDF (reference sequence). The CDR3: CATSRDLRGNEQFF. The CDR3 DNA follows: TGTGCCACCAGCAGAGATCTAAGGGGGAATGAGCAGTTCTTC.

This clonotype was seen ten or more times. The chain carries TRBV5-1 and TRBJ1-2; D is perhaps TRBD1 (6 bases). Per the germline V gene, CDR1 is SGHRS and CDR2 is YFSETQ. V was pared by 2 bases and J by 12 bases, with 17 bases between. CDR3 length: 13 residues. As DNA, the CDR3 is TGCGCCAGCAGCTTTGAAATAGGGCAGGGGCACACCTTC. As protein: CASSFEIGQGHTF.

This clonotype has a count of ten or more. V and J are TRBV7-9 and TRBJ2-3, with a tentative D call TRBD2 (5 bases). This CDR3 has 14 residues. V lost 6 bases and J lost 0, with 10 bases in between. The germline gives CDR1 SEHNR, CDR2 FQNEAQ (reference sequence). Here the CDR3 DNA reads TGTGCCAGCAGAATAGGCGGGAGCACAGATACGCAGTATTTT. Its protein product is CASRIGGSTDTQYF.

The chain has TRBV6-2 or TRBV6-3 and TRBJ1-6, with D maybe TRBD1 (5 bases). Per germline, CDR1 MNHEY and CDR2 SVGEGT. The V end was cut by 0 bases, the J end by 7 bases, with 10 bases between. The CDR3 runs 15 residues. CDR3 nucleotides: TGTGCCAGCAGTTACTCGTACAGGATGAATTCACCCCTCCACTTT. This gives the protein CASSYSYRMNSPLHF.

This clonotype came up a few times. This sequence joins TRBV28 and TRBJ1-5; 9 bases match TRBD1. The V and J ends lost 6 bases and 1 base, in that order; junction bases with no gene match: 4. Germline CDR1 and CDR2: MDHEN and SYDVKM. The CDR3 is 15 amino acids. CDR3 loop: CASRPGTGSNQPQHF. Here the CDR3 DNA reads TGTGCCAGCAGACCCGGGACAGGGAGCAATCAGCCCCAGCATTTT.

This clonotype was observed a few times. The V gene is TRBV14, the J gene TRBJ2-7; D is perhaps TRBD1 or TRBD2 (5 bases each). Germline V lookup: CDR1 SGHDN, CDR2 FVKESK. V lost 4 bases and J 9 bases, leaving 10 bases between the germline ends. CDR3 size: 11 residues. The CDR3 DNA sequence: TGTGCCAGCAGCCCGGGAAGGGGGCAGTACTTC. Translating it yields CASSPGRGQYF.

This rearrangement joins TRBV5-1 to TRBJ2-3; D may be TRBD1 (5 bases). This CDR3 is built from 15 residues. CDR1 and CDR2 (germline): SGHRS, YFSETQ. The ends were cut back, 4 bases at V and 8 bases at J, with 20 bases in the middle. DNA of the CDR3: TGCGCCAGCAGCGCCCAGGATCAGGGCTTAGGTACGCAGTATTTT. Residues: CASSAQDQGLGTQYF.

This clonotype occurred a few times. The chain has TRBV27 and TRBJ1-5; 8 positions agree with TRBD1. Germline V gene lookup returns CDR1 MNHEY and CDR2 SMNVEV (reference sequence). The CDR3 consists of 14 residues. V lost 5 bases and J lost 6; bases outside the gene matches: 6. The CDR3 protein is CASSMRQGSQPQHF. The CDR3 coding sequence is TGTGCCAGCAGTATGAGACAGGGGAGTCAGCCCCAGCATTTT.